One and the same sample provided the 20 T cell receptor beta chains below, sequenced in a study of regulatory T cells in long-lasting Graves disease (dated by TCRdb to about 2021). The protocol used for the library was multiplex PCR. The sample was run on an Illumina HiSeq 4000. To build TCR beta libraries, CDR3 regions were amplified by Arm-PCR using iRepertoire HTBI primers. TCRdb trimmed the raw reads at Q25, called clones with MiXCR and kept productive beta chains. CDR3 protein sequences are deduplicated, and each keeps its most common genes and DNA. The sample profile shows roughly 360,000 distinct CDR3 sequences; roughly 25% of them were found once. Of the sample, about 27% is held by the ten largest clones. The time point tag for this specimen amounts to: persistent/refractory GD, antithyroid drugs over 5 years with positive TRAb. For both TCR sequencing and RNA sequencing, RNA was extracted from PBMCs using TRIzol.

Sequenced here: peripheral blood mononuclear cells (PBMCs), sampled when the disease was refractory, from a patient treated with antithyroid drugs. Receptors were obtained from a woman between 40 and 55 years old with Graves disease. Donor details come from another sample of the same person, matched by shared clones.

With regard to this clonotype: This may arise from a read error, as a much more abundant clone is one base away. The J gene is TRBJ2-7, the V gene TRBV11-2; D not certain. CDR1 and CDR2 (germline): SGHAT, FQNNGV. The CDR3 contains 15 residues. The CDR3 sequence: CASSLVFQLSYGQYF. CDR3 DNA sequence: TGTGCCAGCAGCTTAGTTTTTCAGCTCTCCTACGGGCAGTACTTC. The variable domain in full, completed from reference TRBV11-2 and TRBJ2-7, reads EAGVAQSPRYKIIEKRQSVAFWCNPISGHATLYWYQQILGQGPKLLIQFQNNGVVDDSQLPKDRFSAERLKGVDSTLKIQPAKLEDSAVYLCASSLVFQLSYGQYFGPGTRLTVT.

This clonotype has just a few counts. This chain uses TRBV11-2 with TRBJ2-2; D might be TRBD1 (7 bases). The CDR3 loop spans 16 amino acids. Trimming shortened V by 5 bases and J by 6 bases, and 19 bases separated the two germline ends. Germline V gives CDR1 SGHAT, CDR2 FQNNGV. The CDR3 DNA reads as TGTGCCAGCAGCCGGGTAGCAGGGGGAGGTGCCGGGGAGCTGTTTTTT. It encodes CASSRVAGGGAGELFF.

The CDR3 DNA reads as TGTGCCAGACAGGGGGAACTCGTCAATGAGCAGTTCTTC. Protein sequence: CARQGELVNEQFF. V usage is TRBV2 and J usage is TRBJ2-1, with 8 bases fitting TRBD1. This CDR3 spans 13 amino acids. V lost 9 bases to trimming and J lost 6 bases; unmatched junction nucleotides: 7. Germline CDR1 reads SNHLY; CDR2 reads FYNNEI.

This clonotype came up many times. This chain links TRBV7-2 with TRBJ1-6; TRBD1 aligns across 8 bases. This CDR3 spans 14 amino acids. Germline V gene data show CDR1 as SGHTA and CDR2 as FQGNSA. The trim removed 5 bases at V and 6 bases at J, leaving 3 bases unmatched. The CDR3 DNA is TGTGCCAGCAGCCCGGACAGGGTTAATTCACCCCTCCACTTT. Translated, it gives CASSPDRVNSPLHF.

The chain joins TRBV3-1 to TRBJ1-1; tentatively, D is TRBD1 (5 bases). V was shortened by 0 bases and J by 1 base, with 9 bases between the two germline ends. CDR1 is LGHDT and CDR2 is YNNKEL in the germline V gene (reference sequence). The CDR3 totals 15 residues. DNA of the CDR3: TGTGCCAGCAGCCAAGAGACGACAGCGAACACTGAAGCTTTCTTT. Protein: CASSQETTANTEAFF.

This chain's CDR3 is CASSPRGGSRVQYNSPLHF. In DNA form, the CDR3 reads TGTGCCAGCAGTCCCCGCGGGGGCTCTAGAGTGCAGTATAATTCACCCCTCCACTTT. The chain has TRBV28 and TRBJ1-6; tentative D call: TRBD1 (6 bases). The CDR3 is made up of 19 amino acids. V dropped 5 bases and J dropped 4 bases, with 24 bases sitting between them. The germline V gene encodes CDR1 MDHEN and CDR2 SYDVKM.

The chain links TRBV6-1 to TRBJ1-1; D perhaps matches TRBD1 (6 bases). CDR1 and CDR2 from the germline V gene are MNHNS and SASEGT. CDR3 length equals 13 residues. Between the trimmed V and J ends, which lost 10 bases and 3 bases, there was a span of 15 bases. In nucleotides, the CDR3 is TGTGCCACCAGAAGGGGGTTCGACACTGAAGCTTTCTTT. Amino acid sequence: CATRRGFDTEAFF.

The V and J genes are TRBV5-1 and TRBJ2-7, with 9 bases matching TRBD1. The V gene end was trimmed by 4 bases and the J gene end by 2 bases; junction bases not matched to a gene: 7. CDR3 length: 15 residues. Germline loops: CDR1 SGHRS, CDR2 YFSETQ. The chain's CDR3 is CASSTGTGNPYEQYF. The CDR3 coding sequence is TGCGCCAGCAGCACGGGGACAGGGAATCCCTACGAGCAGTACTTC.

The V and J genes are TRBV11-2 and TRBJ2-3; D gene ambiguous. The CDR3 is 15 residues long. The germline V gene encodes CDR1 SGHAT and CDR2 FQNNGV. V lost 5 bases and J 0 bases, leaving 12 bases between the germline ends. The CDR3 nucleotides read TGTGCCAGCAGCCCAAAGGTCGCTAGCACAGATACGCAGTATTTT. This codes for CASSPKVASTDTQYF.

J is TRBJ2-7 and V is TRBV6-1, with 12 bases lining up with TRBD2. After removal of 4 bases from V and 3 bases from J, the junction contained 10 bases not matched to a gene. This CDR3 has 17 amino acids. CDR1 and CDR2 (germline): MNHNS, SASEGT. CDR3 region: CASSVSMLTSGSYEQYF. DNA of the CDR3: TGTGCCAGCAGTGTAAGTATGTTGACTAGCGGGAGCTACGAGCAGTACTTC.

The chain carries TRBV4-1 and TRBJ1-2; D is possibly TRBD1 (5 bases). CDR1 is MGHRA, CDR2 YSYEKL, per germline. The CDR3 runs to 16 residues. Trimming stripped 1 base from V and 1 base from J, with 13 bases between. CDR3 nucleotides: TGCGCCAGCAGCCAAGGGCGGACACCTATTAACTATGGCTACACCTTC. It specifies CASSQGRTPINYGYTF.

This clonotype was observed a few times. The chain joins TRBV7-9 to TRBJ2-7; 9 nucleotides agree with TRBD1. This CDR3 contains 15 residues. V dropped 5 bases and J dropped 5; count of bases not matched to a gene: 10. From germline, CDR1 is SEHNR and CDR2 FQNEAQ (reference sequence). CDR3: CASSAGDRTGDEQYF. In nucleotides, the CDR3 is TGTGCCAGCAGCGCCGGGGATCGGACAGGGGACGAGCAGTACTTC. Combining the CDR3 with reference TRBV7-9 and TRBJ2-7 gives the whole variable domain DTGVSQNPRHKITKRGQNVTFRCDPISEHNRLYWYRQTLGQGPEFLTYFQNEAQLEKSRLLSDRFSAERPKGSFSTLEIQRTEQGDSAMYLCASSAGDRTGDEQYFGPGTRLTVT.

The sample holds many counts of this clonotype. This chain uses TRBV11-2 with TRBJ1-4; 7 positions agree with TRBD1. Germline V lookup: CDR1 SGHAT, CDR2 FQNNGV. J was trimmed by 7 bases and V by 4 bases; bases with no gene match: 12. This CDR3 region has 16 residues. This chain's CDR3 is CASSSKPTGPGEKLFF. The CDR3 DNA reads TGTGCCAGCAGCTCTAAACCGACAGGGCCTGGTGAAAAACTGTTTTTT. The whole variable domain, filled in from reference TRBV11-2 and TRBJ1-4, reads EAGVAQSPRYKIIEKRQSVAFWCNPISGHATLYWYQQILGQGPKLLIQFQNNGVVDDSQLPKDRFSAERLKGVDSTLKIQPAKLEDSAVYLCASSSKPTGPGEKLFFGSGTQLSVL.

This clonotype was detected many times. V usage is TRBV11-2 and J usage is TRBJ2-2; the D gene is possibly TRBD1 (6 bases). This CDR3 is built from 14 residues. The V end lost 2 bases, the J end lost 5 bases, and 9 bases lay between the germline ends. CDR1 and CDR2 (germline): SGHAT, FQNNGV. DNA for the CDR3: TGTGCCAGCAGCTTAAACAGGGTAACCGGGGAGCTGTTTTTT. Amino acid sequence: CASSLNRVTGELFF.

This clonotype has just a few counts. The chain is built from TRBV4-1 and TRBJ2-5; D possibly corresponds to TRBD2 (6 bases). Germline CDR1 and CDR2: MGHRA and YSYEKL. There are 16 residues in the CDR3. The V and J ends lost 0 bases and 6 bases respectively, with 17 bases between them. This chain's CDR3 is CASSQEWGTLGQTQYF. In DNA, the CDR3 is TGCGCCAGCAGCCAAGAATGGGGGACTCTTGGACAGACCCAGTACTTC.

This clonotype appeared many times. The chain couples TRBV11-2 to TRBJ2-7; TRBD2 matches 13 bases. CDR3 size: 15 residues. J gave up 3 bases and V 3 bases, and 2 bases lay outside the gene matches. Germline V CDR1 and CDR2: SGHAT, FQNNGV. The CDR3 DNA reads TGTGCCAGCAGCTTTGGGACTAGCGGGATCTACGAGCAGTACTTC. Translated: CASSFGTSGIYEQYF.

This clonotype was found once. It is likely a read error: a sequence one base away is far more abundant. The rearrangement links TRBV28 to TRBJ2-2; the match to TRBD1 covers 7 bases. Germline V gene sequence: CDR1 MDHEN, CDR2 SYDVKM. The V gene end was trimmed by 8 bases and the J gene end by 2 bases; junction bases not matched to a gene: 11. The CDR3 loop spans 16 amino acids. CDR3 protein: CASGESGTDNTGELFF. CDR3 in DNA: TGTGCCAGCGGCGAATCCGGGACAGATAACACCGGGGAGCTGTTTTTT.

The chain recombines TRBV2 with TRBJ2-1; D not resolved. The CDR3 spans 12 residues. Germline CDR1 reads SNHLY; CDR2 reads FYNNEI. This CDR3 reads CAAVLVLGEQFF. The CDR3 DNA is TGTGCTGCAGTGTTAGTCCTAGGTGAGCAGTTCTTC.

This clonotype was counted only a few times. The genes are TRBV20-1 and TRBJ2-7, with D perhaps being TRBD1 or TRBD2 (5 bases each). V was clipped by 5 bases and J by 6 bases, with 11 bases between them. This CDR3 region has 11 residues. The V gene's germline CDR1 is DFQATT and CDR2 SNEGSKA (reference sequence). For the CDR3, the DNA is TGCAGTGCTGGGGGAGCTCCCGAGCAGTACTTC. Translating it yields CSAGGAPEQYF.

The V call is TRBV4-1, the J call TRBJ1-5; TRBD1 might be the D (6 bases). V lost 4 bases to trimming and J lost 1 base, with 11 bases between them. CDR3 size: 15 residues. Germline-derived CDR1 and CDR2 are MGHRA and YSYEKL. The chain's CDR3 is CASSLYDRSNQPQHF. DNA for the CDR3: TGCGCCAGCAGCCTCTATGACAGGAGCAATCAGCCCCAGCATTTT.